Given below is one T cell receptor (beta chain) in context. Its binding antigen is unknown. This sample was sequenced with a NextSeq 550. A Human TCR Profiling Kit was used to prepare UMI-labeled 5' RACE TCRbeta libraries. Every TCRbeta library was prepared in parallel with an identical number of PCR cycles. The paper's processing steps were these. Between about 2,800 and 18,000 functional CDR3beta clonotypes were contained in each TCRbeta library. UMI extraction and consensus assembly used MIGEC 1.2.9, requiring at least three reads per UMI. MiXCR 3.0.3 was used to extract in-frame CDR3beta repertoires. Diversity metrics were computed in VDJtools 1.2.1 after downsampling each sample to 42,000 randomly selected UMIs. For the top 3,000 clones of each sample pair, the repertoire overlap metrics D, R and F2 were calculated in VDJtools. TCRdb reprocessed the reads, so every CDR3 protein sequence counts as one entry and DNA is not shown. The V and J calls were not made by the authors but by TCRdb's processing. This sample's table lists around 6,300 distinct CDR3 sequences. The top ten clones comprise under 25% of the sample.

Reading the germline V gene gives CDR1 ENHRY and CDR2 SYGVKD. Including the terminal cysteine and phenylalanine, the CDR3 comprises 15 residues. No nucleotide data were recorded. The sample comes from a study of human CD8 memory T cell subsets (dated by TCRdb to between 2020 and 2021). Some background on the complete study: To assess clonal relationships, the TCRbeta repertoires of stem-like (TSTEM), progenitor exhausted-like (TPEX) and effector memory CD8+ T cell subsets were compared. Six donors each provided TSTEM, TPEX and effector memory subsets, from which TCRbeta repertoires were obtained.

CCR7+ PD-1+ TIGIT+ early differentiated memory cells with dysfunctional, exhausted-like traits were defined as progenitor exhausted-like memory CD8+ T cells (TPEX). Peripheral blood mononuclear cells were isolated from healthy donor buffy coats by density gradient separation. In the study, total CD8+ T cells were enriched by negative magnetic separation with EasySep or MojoSort CD8+ T cell isolation kits. An RNeasy Mini Kit was used to extract total RNA from duplicate vials of about 150,000 sorted CD8+ T cells per subset. PBMCs were used either fresh or after cryopreservation in fetal bovine serum containing approximately 10% DMSO. Fluorescence-activated cell sorting on a FACSAria III was used to sort CD8+ T cell subsets to purity. Paper-wide results and their limitations: Greater repertoire diversity in TSTEM than in TPEX subsets was suggested by Chao1 estimates, potentially reflecting a broader range of specificities. The stem-like TSTEM and TPEX subsets each shared clonotypes with effector memory cells, but the TSTEM and TPEX repertoires had minimal overlap with each other, suggesting distinct antigen spectra. Only TCRbeta chains were sequenced, and repertoire comparisons were based on a handful of donors, with testing performed by paired t-tests and Bonferroni correction. Similarly high normalized Shannon-Wiener diversity was shown by TSTEM and TPEX subsets, whereas comparatively lower diversity was seen in effector memory subsets.

The receptor was isolated from a human donor in good health. Material: CD8+ T cells from PBMCs. The chain is assembled from TRBV10-3 and TRBJ2-7; there is no DNA to check the TCRdb D call of TRBD2. The CDR3 protein: CAIRLGGGRVNEQYF.